What follows is one TCR beta chain and its context. The antigen remains undetermined. Germline CDR1 LGHDT, CDR2 YNNKEL (reference sequence). This CDR3 region has 13 residues. Trimming stripped 2 bases from V and 6 bases from J, with 10 bases between. This sample stems from a study of identical twins. The study's findings and limits: Invariant populations such as MAIT and iNKT cells could partly muddle zero-insertion analyses. Models came in too low on out-of-frame TCR alpha sharing in monozygotic twins. Out-of-frame alpha sequences common to twins were enriched for low generation probability.

In TCRdb, the 5' RACE reads were re-called with MiXCR into one record per CDR3 protein. The sample shows about 260,000 distinct CDR3 sequences, about 7.3% of them seen only once. Another study also made use of these data, one on yellow fever vaccine responses in identical twins.

The receptor was isolated from a woman younger than 35 in good health. The sequencing input was memory (CD45RO+) T cells sorted from blood. The chain combines TRBV3-1 with TRBJ1-2, with a tentative D call TRBD1 (5 bases). The CDR3 DNA reads TGTGCCAGCAGCCAACTTGACAGTGATGGCTACACCTTC. Protein sequence: CASSQLDSDGYTF.